A single sample is the source of the 12 T cell receptor beta chains below, sequenced in a study of CD8 T cells in Susac syndrome. Roughly 0.45 to 1 ug RNA was reverse transcribed with random hexamers. TCRdb called the immunoSEQ multiplex PCR reads again in MiXCR, with one record for every CDR3 protein. The sample contains roughly 120,000 distinct CDR3 sequences, about 92% of which appear only once. Sequenced sample: CD8+ T cells from PBMCs. The receptors derive from a human donor with multiple sclerosis.

CDR3 protein: CASSYGTGGTDTQYF. As DNA, the CDR3 is TGTGCCAGCAGCTACGGGACAGGGGGCACAGATACGCAGTATTTT. The chain joins TRBV13 to TRBJ2-3; 10 bases align to TRBD1. The CDR3 has 15 residues. V lost 4 bases, J lost 1 base, and 2 bases stayed unmatched. Germline values: CDR1 PRHDT, CDR2 FYEKMQ (reference sequence). Full variable domain (outside the CDR3, taken from reference TRBV13 and TRBJ2-3): AAGVIQSPRHLIKEKRETATLKCYPIPRHDTVYWYQQGPGQDPQFLISFYEKMQSDKGSIPDRFSAQQFSDYHSELNMSSLELGDSALYFCASSYGTGGTDTQYFGPGTRLTVL.

Details on this clonotype: At one end the junction does not follow the germline gene, possibly because of a read error. The chain is built from TRBV11-2 and TRBJ2-7, with D possibly being TRBD1 or TRBD2 (7 bases each). Germline values: CDR1 SGHAT, CDR2 FQNNGV. The CDR3 is 14 residues long. The DNA for the CDR3 is TGTGCCAGCAGCTTAGATCGAGCGGGGACTTCAGGGGGCTTC. This encodes CASSLDRAGTSGGF.

V is TRBV7-9 and J is TRBJ2-7; the D call may be TRBD1 or TRBD2 (5 bases each). The CDR3 spans 15 residues. The V end lost 6 bases, the J end lost 4 bases, and 19 bases lay between the germline ends. The germline gives CDR1 SEHNR, CDR2 FQNEAQ (reference sequence). The CDR3 protein is CASSSRDLTLYEQYF. CDR3 nucleotides: TGTGCCAGCAGTTCCCGGGACCTTACCCTTTACGAGCAGTACTTC.

This clonotype is a singleton in its sample. The rearrangement uses TRBV29-1 and TRBJ1-1; a weak D match, TRBD1 (5 bases). V was pared by 4 bases and J by 6 bases, with 6 bases between. CDR1 is SQVTM and CDR2 is ANQGSEA in the germline V gene. The CDR3 is made up of 10 amino acids. The CDR3, as DNA: TGCAGCGTTGTGACAGCTGAAGCTTTCTTT. As protein: CSVVTAEAFF.

The chain employs TRBV7-2 and TRBJ2-2, with TRBD1 matching over 8 bases. Germline V gives CDR1 SGHTA, CDR2 FQGNSA. Germline trimming cut 3 bases from V and 6 bases from J; bases unmatched to any gene: 12. The CDR3 runs 17 residues. The DNA for the CDR3 is TGTGCCAGCAGCTTGAAACCCCCCGGACAGGGTGCCGGGGAGCTGTTTTTT. Translating it yields CASSLKPPGQGAGELFF.

This chain connects TRBV4-2 to TRBJ2-1; 9 nucleotides agree with TRBD2. CDR1 LGHNA and CDR2 YNFKEQ come from the germline V gene. J gave up 7 bases and V 0 bases, and 7 bases lay outside the gene matches. This CDR3 contains 16 residues. The CDR3 region has the DNA TGTGCCAGCAGCCAAGATACAGCGGGAGGCAAAAATGAGCAGTTCTTC. Protein: CASSQDTAGGKNEQFF.

The chain joins TRBV10-3 to TRBJ1-5; D is possibly TRBD1 (5 bases). This CDR3 contains 15 residues. CDR1 ENHRY and CDR2 SYGVKD come from the germline V gene. Trimming shortened V by 7 bases and J by 4 bases, and 17 bases separated the two germline ends. CDR3 in amino acids: CAIKAGGIANQPQHF. The CDR3 DNA reads TGTGCCATCAAGGCGGGGGGGATAGCAAATCAGCCCCAGCATTTT.

The chain couples TRBV9 to TRBJ1-2, with D possibly being TRBD1 (5 bases). The V gene's germline CDR1 is SGDLS and CDR2 YYNGEE. The V end was cut by 0 bases, the J end by 6 bases, with 12 bases between. The CDR3 runs to 14 residues. The CDR3 protein is CASSVGGVGDGYTF. The CDR3 bases are TGTGCCAGCAGCGTAGGGGGGGTCGGGGATGGCTACACCTTC.

The chain joins TRBV5-6 to TRBJ2-5; D remains unclear. Trimming took off 0 bases at V and 2 bases at J, with 8 bases between the two ends. The CDR3 has 14 residues. Germline V CDR1 and CDR2: SGHDT, YYEEEE. The CDR3 spells CASSLGASQETQYF. The CDR3 region has the DNA TGTGCCAGCAGCTTGGGGGCTAGTCAAGAGACCCAGTACTTC.

The V and J genes are TRBV13 and TRBJ2-2; no definite D call. Germline lookup yields CDR1 PRHDT and CDR2 FYEKMQ (reference sequence). The CDR3 contains 13 residues. Trimming pared 5 bases from V and 2 bases from J, leaving 6 bases between. CDR3 bases: TGTGCCAGCAGCCCCCCCAACACCGGGGAGCTGTTTTTT. Its protein is CASSPPNTGELFF. Combining the CDR3 with reference TRBV13 and TRBJ2-2 gives the whole variable domain AAGVIQSPRHLIKEKRETATLKCYPIPRHDTVYWYQQGPGQDPQFLISFYEKMQSDKGSIPDRFSAQQFSDYHSELNMSSLELGDSALYFCASSPPNTGELFFGEGSRLTVL.

Points on this clonotype: At one end the junction does not follow the germline gene, possibly because of a read error. The chain employs TRBV19 and TRBJ1-1, with D uncertain. The CDR3 consists of 12 residues. Germline V gene lookup returns CDR1 LNHDA and CDR2 SQIVND (reference sequence). The chain's CDR3 is CASSHTKAEAFF. CDR3 in DNA: TGTGCCAGTAGCCATACAAAGGCTGAAGCCTTCTTT. Drawing the rest from reference TRBV19 and TRBJ1-1, the complete variable domain is DGGITQSPKYLFRKEGQNVTLSCEQNLNHDAMYWYRQDPGQGLRLIYYSQIVNDFQKGDIAEGYSVSREKKESFPLTVTSAQKNPTAFYLCASSHTKAEAFFGQGTRLTVV.

V usage is TRBV4-2 and J usage is TRBJ2-1; D remains ambiguous. Trimming left V 0 bases short and J 7 bases short, with 16 bases between. The germline CDR1 and CDR2 sequences are LGHNA and YNFKEQ. This CDR3 has 16 residues. The CDR3 here is CASSQDRIVAANEQFF. The CDR3 bases are TGTGCCAGCAGCCAAGATCGAATCGTGGCAGCTAATGAGCAGTTCTTC.